This T cell receptor (beta chain) was recovered during a study of immune cell composition in non-small cell lung cancer. Details on this clone: The antigen is undetermined.

Generated by immunoSEQ multiplex PCR, the TCRdb table keeps only in-frame clones and is missing some. The table lists approximately 14,000 clones, around 75% of them singletons. Points from the study as a whole: Dominant in vivo tumour-associated clones were not shown to share tumour-reactive sequences. Lung squamous cell carcinoma tumours had significantly higher top 10 clone scores and productive clonality than lung adenocarcinoma. Tumour-associated clones >0.5% occurred in roughly 30% of adenocarcinomas, over 60% of squamous. Tumour TCR-beta clonality showed no significant link to smoking pack-years.

Germline V gene lookup returns CDR1 MNHNY and CDR2 SVGAGI (reference sequence). J was trimmed by 1 base and V by 5 bases; bases with no gene match: 5. CDR3 length equals 15 residues. Sequencing was performed on lung tumor tissue. The source is a human donor with non-small cell lung cancer. The chain employs TRBV6-6 and TRBJ1-1; 9 nucleotides align to TRBD1. CDR3 region: CASSPQGAGNTEAFF. The CDR3 DNA follows: TGTGCCAGCAGTCCACAGGGGGCAGGGAACACTGAAGCTTTCTTT.